The rows below give T cell receptor beta chains drawn from one sample of a study of blood T cell repertoires in COVID-19. Here immunoSEQ multiplex PCR was the method, and the copy in TCRdb shows in-frame clones only, minus some. The repertoire holds about 260,000 clones, with roughly 87% as singletons. What was sequenced was peripheral blood. The receptor source for this set is a human donor in a cohort sampled during active COVID-19. Both conserved end residues are part of each CDR3. Each record gives: J gene, clone size, V gene, D gene, CDR3 DNA, CDR3 protein. D genes are given only for firm matches. Clone size is stated in some rows and not others, as once, few, many or a class when expanded.

J: TRBJ2-1
size: -
V: TRBV19
D: TRBD2
DNA: TGTGCCAGTGGATTTGTTGGGGGGGTGGCGTATGAGCAGTTCTTC
CDR3: CASGFVGGVAYEQFF

J: TRBJ1-6
size: -
V: TRBV19
D: -
DNA: TGTGCCAGTACCCAAGACAGGTCGCGGTTGGCCTTGGATTCACCCCTCCACTTT
CDR3: CASTQDRSRLALDSPLHF

J: TRBJ2-7
size: -
V: TRBV23-1
D: -
DNA: TGCGCCAGCAAGGAGGGGAGAAACGAGCAGTACTTC
CDR3: CASKEGRNEQYF

J: TRBJ1-2
size: -
V: TRBV27
D: TRBD1
DNA: TGTGCCAGCAGTTCTGGACAGGGTCGGAACTATGGCTACACCTTC
CDR3: CASSSGQGRNYGYTF

J: TRBJ1-1
size: -
V: TRBV4-3
D: -
DNA: TGCGCCAGCAGCCAAGGGGACTTGGGGGGTACTCAAGCTTTCTTT
CDR3: CASSQGDLGGTQAFF

J: TRBJ2-7
size: once
V: TRBV28
D: TRBD1
DNA: TGTGCCAGCAGTTCTCCCGGGACAGGGTTGACCGAGCAGTACTTC
CDR3: CASSSPGTGLTEQYF

J: TRBJ1-5
size: -
V: TRBV15
D: TRBD1
DNA: TGTGCCACCACCTTTGCGACAGGGGGGAGAAGCAATCAGCCCCAGCATTTT
CDR3: CATTFATGGRSNQPQHF

J: TRBJ1-2
size: -
V: TRBV6-1
D: -
DNA: TGTGCCAGCAGTGAACCCCTGGGTAGGAGTAACTATGGCTACACCTTC
CDR3: CASSEPLGRSNYGYTF

J: TRBJ2-7
size: -
V: TRBV27
D: -
DNA: TGTGCCAGCTCCCCACTCAGCGGCGACGAGCAGTACTTC
CDR3: CASSPLSGDEQYF

J: TRBJ1-2
size: -
V: TRBV5-6
D: TRBD1
DNA: TGTGCCAGCAGCTTGAGGACAGGGGGACTTAACTATGGCTACACCTTC
CDR3: CASSLRTGGLNYGYTF

J: TRBJ1-2
size: -
V: TRBV28
D: TRBD1
DNA: TGTGCCGCTTCTAGCCCCGGGACAGGGACCTATGGCTACACCTTC
CDR3: CAASSPGTGTYGYTF